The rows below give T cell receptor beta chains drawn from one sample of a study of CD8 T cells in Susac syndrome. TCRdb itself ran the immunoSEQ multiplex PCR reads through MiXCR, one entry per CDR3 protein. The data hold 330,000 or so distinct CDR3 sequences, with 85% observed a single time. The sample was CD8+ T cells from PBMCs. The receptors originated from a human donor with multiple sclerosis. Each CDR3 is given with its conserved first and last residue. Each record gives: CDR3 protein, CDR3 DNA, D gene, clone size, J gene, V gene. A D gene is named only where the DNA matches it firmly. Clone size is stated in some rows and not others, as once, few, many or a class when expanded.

CDR3: CASSEFLGYGYTF
DNA: TGTGCCAGCAGTGAATTTTTGGGGTATGGCTACACCTTC
D: NA
size: NA
J: TRBJ1-2
V: TRBV25-1

CDR3: CASSQAIPGLPLDEQFF
DNA: TGCGCCAGCAGCCAAGCCATACCGGGACTGCCCTTGGATGAGCAGTTCTTC
D: NA
size: NA
J: TRBJ2-1
V: TRBV4-3

CDR3: CASSLTVGISATEAFF
DNA: TGTGCCAGCAGTTTAACGGTGGGAATATCGGCCACTGAAGCTTTCTTT
D: NA
size: NA
J: TRBJ1-1
V: TRBV27

CDR3: CRVEDSYSYEQYF
DNA: TGCAGGGTAGAGGACTCTTACTCCTACGAGCAGTACTTC
D: NA
size: NA
J: TRBJ2-7
V: TRBV20-1

CDR3: CASSTKTVNQPQHF
DNA: TGTGCCAGCAGCACGAAGACAGTCAATCAGCCCCAGCATTTT
D: NA
size: NA
J: TRBJ1-5
V: TRBV21-1

CDR3: CASSLGWTGVAYEQYF
DNA: TGTGCCAGCAGCTTGGGGTGGACAGGGGTAGCCTACGAGCAGTACTTC
D: TRBD1
size: NA
J: TRBJ2-7
V: TRBV5-4

CDR3: CASSLQGTANNEQFF
DNA: TGTGCCAGCAGCCTCCAGGGGACAGCTAACAATGAGCAGTTCTTC
D: TRBD1
size: NA
J: TRBJ2-1
V: TRBV9

CDR3: CASSVTGGTSTDTQYF
DNA: TGTGCCAGCAGCGTCACAGGGGGAACTAGCACAGATACGCAGTATTTT
D: TRBD1
size: NA
J: TRBJ2-3
V: TRBV7-3

CDR3: CASSVPGILADTQYF
DNA: TGTGCCAGCAGCGTCCCGGGTATACTAGCGGATACGCAGTATTTT
D: TRBD2
size: NA
J: TRBJ2-3
V: TRBV9

CDR3: CAWDSGGAGDTQYF
DNA: TGTGCCTGGGATTCGGGGGGAGCCGGGGATACGCAGTATTTT
D: TRBD2
size: NA
J: TRBJ2-3
V: TRBV30

CDR3: CASAKFSGRDEQYF
DNA: TGTGCCAGCGCAAAATTTAGCGGGAGAGACGAGCAGTACTTC
D: TRBD2
size: once
J: TRBJ2-7
V: TRBV7-6

CDR3: CASSTDSDNEQFF
DNA: TGCGCCAGCAGCACCGACAGCGACAATGAGCAGTTCTTC
D: NA
size: NA
J: TRBJ2-1
V: TRBV4-3

CDR3: CASSPTGTILYGYTF
DNA: TGTGCCAGTAGTCCGACAGGGACGATCCTCTATGGCTACACCTTC
D: TRBD1
size: NA
J: TRBJ1-2
V: TRBV19

CDR3: CASSFPQGNYGYTF
DNA: TGTGCCAGCAGCTTCCCGCAGGGGAACTATGGCTACACCTTC
D: NA
size: few
J: TRBJ1-2
V: TRBV5-4

CDR3: CAWSNGAVTEAFF
DNA: TGTGCCTGGAGTAATGGTGCGGTTACTGAAGCTTTCTTT
D: NA
size: NA
J: TRBJ1-1
V: TRBV30

CDR3: CSARAVLAGTYEQYF
DNA: TGCAGTGCTAGAGCCGTCCTAGCGGGTACCTACGAGCAGTACTTC
D: TRBD2
size: NA
J: TRBJ2-7
V: TRBV20-1

CDR3: CASSQAHIYEQYF
DNA: TGTGCCAGCAGCCAAGCACACATATACGAGCAGTACTTC
D: NA
size: NA
J: TRBJ2-7
V: TRBV6-2/TRBV6-3

CDR3: CASSPTDGLDTEAFF
DNA: TGTGCCAGCAGTCCCACGGACGGTTTGGACACTGAAGCTTTCTTT
D: NA
size: once
J: TRBJ1-1
V: TRBV28

CDR3: CASSDHIGQDDYGYTF
DNA: TGTGCCAGCAGTGATCATATCGGACAGGACGACTATGGCTACACCTTC
D: TRBD1
size: NA
J: TRBJ1-2
V: TRBV2

CDR3: CASTLGQGNYGYTF
DNA: TGTGCCAGTACCCTGGGGCAGGGTAACTATGGCTACACCTTC
D: NA
size: NA
J: TRBJ1-2
V: TRBV19

CDR3: CATSAAIGEAFF
DNA: TGTGCCACCAGTGCAGCCATAGGTGAAGCTTTCTTT
D: NA
size: few
J: TRBJ1-1
V: TRBV24-1

CDR3: CASSFSQGAVNTEAFF
DNA: TGTGCCAGCAGTTTTTCACAGGGGGCGGTAAACACTGAAGCTTTCTTT
D: TRBD1
size: once
J: TRBJ1-1
V: TRBV27

CDR3: CASSPHGVFSYNEQFF
DNA: TGTGCCAGCAGCCCTCATGGGGTTTTCTCCTACAATGAGCAGTTCTTC
D: NA
size: NA
J: TRBJ2-1
V: TRBV3-1

CDR3: CASSIMVTTYEQYF
DNA: TGTGCCAGTAGTATTATGGTTACGACCTACGAGCAGTACTTC
D: NA
size: NA
J: TRBJ2-7
V: TRBV19

CDR3: CASSLEAPGAETQYF
DNA: TGTGCCAGCAGCTTAGAGGCTCCGGGTGCGGAGACCCAGTACTTC
D: NA
size: NA
J: TRBJ2-5
V: TRBV7-6

CDR3: CASSVGGTEQYF
DNA: TGTGCCAGCAGCGTAGGGGGCACCGAGCAGTACTTC
D: NA
size: NA
J: TRBJ2-7
V: TRBV9

CDR3: CASTPGTSGDPREQFF
DNA: TGTGCCAGCACCCCCGGGACTAGCGGGGACCCCAGGGAGCAGTTCTTC
D: TRBD2
size: once
J: TRBJ2-1
V: TRBV5-4

CDR3: CASSGGVPEKLFF
DNA: TGTGCCAGTAGTGGGGGGGTTCCTGAAAAACTGTTTTTT
D: NA
size: NA
J: TRBJ1-4
V: TRBV19

CDR3: CASSQSDSMNTEAFF
DNA: TGCGCCAGCAGCCAGAGTGACAGCATGAACACTGAAGCTTTCTTT
D: NA
size: NA
J: TRBJ1-1
V: TRBV4-3

CDR3: CASSNQGSNEKLFF
DNA: TGTGCCAGCAGTAACCAGGGGAGTAATGAAAAACTGTTTTTT
D: NA
size: NA
J: TRBJ1-4
V: TRBV2

CDR3: CASSLVAGGAPEAFF
DNA: TGTGCCAGCAGCTTAGTTGCAGGGGGCGCCCCTGAAGCTTTCTTT
D: TRBD1
size: NA
J: TRBJ1-1
V: TRBV7-9

CDR3: CASSLGGRVEETQYF
DNA: TGTGCCAGCAGCTTAGGGGGGCGGGTAGAGGAGACCCAGTACTTC
D: NA
size: few
J: TRBJ2-5
V: TRBV11-2

CDR3: CASSQEGQWMDTQYF
DNA: TGTGCCAGCAGCCAAGAGGGACAGTGGATGGATACGCAGTATTTT
D: TRBD1
size: NA
J: TRBJ2-3
V: TRBV14

CDR3: CASSTRTVGGYEQYF
DNA: TGTGCCAGCAGTACCCGGACGGTGGGGGGCTACGAGCAGTACTTC
D: NA
size: NA
J: TRBJ2-7
V: TRBV28

CDR3: CASKSGTGKSGANVLTF
DNA: TGCGCCAGCAAGAGTGGGACAGGGAAGTCCGGGGCCAACGTCCTGACTTTC
D: TRBD1
size: NA
J: TRBJ2-6
V: TRBV5-1

CDR3: CGGEGDTGELFF
DNA: TGTGGGGGAGAGGGGGACACCGGGGAGCTGTTTTTT
D: NA
size: NA
J: TRBJ2-2
V: TRBV30

CDR3: CASSRDGNYEQYF
DNA: TGTGCCAGCAGCAGGGACGGGAACTACGAGCAGTACTTC
D: NA
size: NA
J: TRBJ2-7
V: TRBV6-5

CDR3: CASGNLGRGEHEQYF
DNA: TGTGCCAGCGGCAATTTGGGGAGGGGTGAACACGAGCAGTACTTC
D: TRBD2
size: NA
J: TRBJ2-7
V: TRBV3-1

CDR3: CASSYGTGEFGSGNTIYF
DNA: TGTGCCAGCAGTTACGGTACAGGGGAGTTCGGCTCTGGAAACACCATATATTTT
D: TRBD1
size: few
J: TRBJ1-3
V: TRBV6-5

CDR3: CASSPDPGLAGVHEQFF
DNA: TGTGCCAGCTCACCTGACCCGGGACTAGCGGGAGTTCATGAGCAGTTCTTC
D: TRBD2
size: NA
J: TRBJ2-1
V: TRBV18

CDR3: CASSARGITEAFF
DNA: TGCGCCAGCAGCGCTCGGGGGATCACTGAAGCTTTCTTT
D: NA
size: NA
J: TRBJ1-1
V: TRBV4-3

CDR3: CASSLEGQGRTGELFF
DNA: TGTGCCAGCAGCTTGGAGGGACAGGGACGCACCGGGGAGCTGTTTTTT
D: TRBD1
size: NA
J: TRBJ2-2
V: TRBV5-6

CDR3: CASRPREVAGGPSTDTQYF
DNA: TGTGCCAGCAGACCACGCGAGGTAGCGGGAGGTCCTAGCACAGATACGCAGTATTTT
D: TRBD2
size: NA
J: TRBJ2-3
V: TRBV6-4

CDR3: CASSARTSANYPGYEQFF
DNA: TGTGCCAGCAGCGCCCGGACTAGCGCAAACTATCCGGGCTATGAGCAGTTCTTC
D: TRBD2
size: NA
J: TRBJ2-1
V: TRBV9

CDR3: CASSYLNEQYF
DNA: TGTGCCAGCAGTTACCTGAACGAGCAGTACTTC
D: NA
size: NA
J: TRBJ2-7
V: TRBV6-5

CDR3: CASRPGPFIKYEQYF
DNA: TGTGCCAGCAGACCCGGGCCCTTTATTAAATACGAGCAGTACTTC
D: NA
size: NA
J: TRBJ2-7
V: TRBV28

CDR3: CASSYSTVPGEETQYF
DNA: TGTGCCAGCAGTTACAGCACCGTTCCAGGGGAGGAGACCCAGTACTTC
D: NA
size: few
J: TRBJ2-5
V: TRBV6-2/TRBV6-3

CDR3: CSARTSGIVYEQYF
DNA: TGCAGTGCGAGGACTAGCGGGATCGTATACGAGCAGTACTTC
D: TRBD2
size: NA
J: TRBJ2-7
V: TRBV20-1

CDR3: CASSPLSSGTQGGKLFF
DNA: TGTGCCAGCAGTCCACTAAGCTCCGGGACACAAGGGGGAAAACTGTTTTTT
D: NA
size: NA
J: TRBJ1-4
V: TRBV28

CDR3: CASSLTGSDQPQHF
DNA: TGTGCCAGCAGCCTCACAGGGAGCGATCAGCCCCAGCATTTT
D: NA
size: NA
J: TRBJ1-5
V: TRBV13

CDR3: CASSQALGGHGNTIYF
DNA: TGCGCCAGCAGCCAGGCCCTCGGGGGGCATGGAAACACCATATATTTT
D: NA
size: few
J: TRBJ1-3
V: TRBV4-1